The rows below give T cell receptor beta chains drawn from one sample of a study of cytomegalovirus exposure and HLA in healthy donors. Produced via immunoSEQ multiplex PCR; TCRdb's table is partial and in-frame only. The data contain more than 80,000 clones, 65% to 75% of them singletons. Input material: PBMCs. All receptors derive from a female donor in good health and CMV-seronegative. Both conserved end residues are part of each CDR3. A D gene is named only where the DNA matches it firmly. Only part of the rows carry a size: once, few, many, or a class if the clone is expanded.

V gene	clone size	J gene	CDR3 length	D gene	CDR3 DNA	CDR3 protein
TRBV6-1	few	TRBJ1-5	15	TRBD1	TGTGCCAGCAGCACAAGGACAGGAAACAATCAGCCCCAGCATTTT	CASSTRTGNNQPQHF
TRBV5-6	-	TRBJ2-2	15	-	TGTGCCAGCAGCTTGGCCAGTTCGAACACCGGGGAGCTGTTTTTT	CASSLASSNTGELFF
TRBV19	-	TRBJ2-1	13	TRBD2	TGTGCCAGTAGCGGGAGGGCCTACAATGAGCAGTTCTTC	CASSGRAYNEQFF
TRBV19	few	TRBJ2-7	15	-	TGTGCCAGTAGCGGGGGGCTAGCGTTAAACTACGAGCAGTACTTC	CASSGGLALNYEQYF
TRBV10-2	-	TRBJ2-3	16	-	TGCGCCAGCAGTCAGAGGGTGGTACCTCGGGCAGATACGCAGTATTTT	CASSQRVVPRADTQYF
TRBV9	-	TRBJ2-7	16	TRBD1	TGTGCCAGCAGCGTAGCGATCGGGACAGGGTTCGTTGAGCAGTACTTC	CASSVAIGTGFVEQYF
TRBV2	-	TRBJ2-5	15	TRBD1	TGTGCCAGCAGTGAAAACCCAGGGGGCAGGGAGACCCAGTACTTC	CASSENPGGRETQYF
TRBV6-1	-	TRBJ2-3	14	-	TGTGCCAGCAGTGAATTTCTCTTCACAGATACGCAGTATTTT	CASSEFLFTDTQYF
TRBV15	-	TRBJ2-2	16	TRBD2	TGTGCCACCAGCAGAGTAGGGAGGGACGTCGCCGGGGAGCTGTTTTTT	CATSRVGRDVAGELFF
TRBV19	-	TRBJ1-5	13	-	TGTGCCAGTAGAGGTCAGGCCTATCAGCCCCAGCATTTT	CASRGQAYQPQHF
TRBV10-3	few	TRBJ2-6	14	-	TGTGCCATCAGTGACTCTATCAGGGCCAACGTCCTGACTTTC	CAISDSIRANVLTF
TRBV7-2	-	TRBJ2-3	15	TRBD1	TGTGCCAGCAGCCCTGGGACAGGGTGGGGTAATACGCAGTATTTT	CASSPGTGWGNTQYF
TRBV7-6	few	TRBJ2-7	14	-	TGTGCCAGCAGCCTAAGGGGCAGGGTGCACGAGCAGTACTTC	CASSLRGRVHEQYF
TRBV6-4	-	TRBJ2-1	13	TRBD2	TGTGCCAGCAGGCGGGAGGGCCGAGGGGAGCAGTTCTTC	CASRREGRGEQFF
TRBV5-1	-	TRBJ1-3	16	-	TGCGCCAGCAGCTTTAGGCGGGGACTCTCTGGAAACACCATATATTTT	CASSFRRGLSGNTIYF
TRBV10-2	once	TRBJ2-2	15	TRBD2	TGCGCCAGCAGTTTGTTCGGGAGGGCCTCCGGGGAGCTGTTTTTT	CASSLFGRASGELFF
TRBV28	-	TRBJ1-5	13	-	TGTGCCAGCACCCTCCTCGGGGGGCAGCCCCAGCATTTT	CASTLLGGQPQHF
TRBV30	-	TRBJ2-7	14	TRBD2	TGTGCCTTGCGGGGGAAAGCGTTTCCCTACGAGCAGTACTTC	CALRGKAFPYEQYF
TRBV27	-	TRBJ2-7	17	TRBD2	TGTGCCAGCAGTCAAACCCCGGGGGGGCGGGCCTCCTACGAGCAGTACTTC	CASSQTPGGRASYEQYF
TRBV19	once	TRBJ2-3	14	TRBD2	TGTGCCAGTAGGCGGGAGGGCCTTTCAGATACGCAGTATTTT	CASRREGLSDTQYF
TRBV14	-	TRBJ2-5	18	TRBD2	TGTGCCAGCAGCCGAAGACTAGCGGGGGACCCCTACCAAGAGACCCAGTACTTC	CASSRRLAGDPYQETQYF
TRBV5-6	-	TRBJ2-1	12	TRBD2	TGTGCCAGCAGCTCGTATAGCGGGGAGCAGTTCTTC	CASSSYSGEQFF
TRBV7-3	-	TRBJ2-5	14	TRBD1	TGTGCCAGCAGCAGGACAGGGTTCCAAGAGACCCAGTACTTC	CASSRTGFQETQYF
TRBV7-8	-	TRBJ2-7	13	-	TGTGCCAGCAAGGAGACAGGCTTCTACGAGCAGTACTTC	CASKETGFYEQYF
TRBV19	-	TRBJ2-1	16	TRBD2	TGTGCCAGTAGTATAACTCTAGCGGGAAGCTACAATGAGCAGTTCTTC	CASSITLAGSYNEQFF
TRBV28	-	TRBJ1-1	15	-	TGTGCCAGCAGCTACTTCGGTACGGGGAACACTGAAGCTTTCTTT	CASSYFGTGNTEAFF
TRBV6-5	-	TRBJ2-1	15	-	TGTGCCAGCAGTAGGGAGGTCGCCCCCTACAATGAGCAGTTCTTC	CASSREVAPYNEQFF
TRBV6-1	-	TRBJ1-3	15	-	TGTGCCAGCAGTGAACTAGGGGGCTCTGGAAACACCATATATTTT	CASSELGGSGNTIYF
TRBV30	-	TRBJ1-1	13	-	TGTGCCTGGACCCCTGGGGGGGACCCTGAAGCTTTCTTT	CAWTPGGDPEAFF
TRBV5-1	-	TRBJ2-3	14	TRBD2	TGCGCCAGCAGCTTCACTAGCGGAACAGATACGCAGTATTTT	CASSFTSGTDTQYF
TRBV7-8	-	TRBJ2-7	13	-	TGTGCCAGCAGCTTAGTCGGGGGCTACGAGCAGTACTTC	CASSLVGGYEQYF
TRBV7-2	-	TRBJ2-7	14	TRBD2	TGTGCCAGCAGCACTAGCGGGGGTACCTACGAGCAGTACTTC	CASSTSGGTYEQYF
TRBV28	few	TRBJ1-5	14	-	TGTGCCAGCAGTTTATACCAGGGTAGGCAGCCCCAGCATTTT	CASSLYQGRQPQHF